The sequence of this T cell receptor beta chain was determined in a study of shared clonotypes between healthy human individuals. CDR1 is SGHAT, CDR2 FQNNGV, per germline. V gave up 0 bases and J gave up 4 bases, with 16 bases separating them. There are 16 residues in the CDR3. The data were produced by immunoSEQ multiplex PCR, yet TCRdb's version contains in-frame clones alone and is incomplete. The sample holds 550,000 to 750,000 clones, 92% seen once. CD45RO-negative CD8 cells positively selected for CCR7 made up the naive population, which excluded terminally differentiated effector memory CD45RA+ cells.

The material sequenced was naive CD8+ T cells sorted from blood. This TCR came from a man between 25 and 39 years old in good health. This chain links TRBV11-2 with TRBJ2-7, with D maybe TRBD2 (6 bases). The CDR3 reads CASSLDGGPGRYEQYF. The CDR3 nucleotides read TGTGCCAGCAGCTTAGATGGAGGGCCGGGGAGGTACGAGCAGTACTTC.